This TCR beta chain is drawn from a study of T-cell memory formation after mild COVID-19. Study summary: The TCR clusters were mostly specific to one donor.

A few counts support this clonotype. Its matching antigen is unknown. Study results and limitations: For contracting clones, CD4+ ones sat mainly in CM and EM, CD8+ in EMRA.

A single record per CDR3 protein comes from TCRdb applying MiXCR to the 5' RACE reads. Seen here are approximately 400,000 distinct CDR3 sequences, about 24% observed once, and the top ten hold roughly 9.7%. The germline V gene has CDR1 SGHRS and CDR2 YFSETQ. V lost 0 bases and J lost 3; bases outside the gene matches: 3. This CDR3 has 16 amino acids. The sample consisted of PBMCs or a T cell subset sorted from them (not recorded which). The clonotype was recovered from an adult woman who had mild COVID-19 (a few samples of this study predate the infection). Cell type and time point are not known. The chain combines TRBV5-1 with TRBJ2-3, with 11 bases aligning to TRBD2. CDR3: CASSLASSGGTDTQYF. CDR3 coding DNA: TGCGCCAGCAGCTTGGCCTCTAGCGGGGGGACAGATACGCAGTATTTT.